Listed here is a single TCR beta chain. As yet, its antigen is unknown. The CDR3 has 14 amino acids. Trimming cost V 1 base and J 5 bases, with 11 bases left between them. Per germline, CDR1 SGHAT and CDR2 FQDESV (reference sequence). Prior to DNA extraction, the samples held about 1-11 million cryopreserved PBMC. Sequencing used immunoSEQ v3.0 at survey level. Sequencing had a target that covered about 40,000-55,000 T-cell genomes per sample. Sequencing was performed with immunoSEQ multiplex PCR; in TCRdb, only in-frame clones are kept and a portion is missing. The table has about 20,000 clones, 90% to 95% seen once. These data belong to a study of long-term antiretroviral therapy in people with HIV. Whole-study results and caveats: Transplant donor controls retained higher diversity, though diversity increased after ART. Across all time points, the repertoire was dominated by clones that expanded before ART.

Sequencing used unsorted PBMCs, obtained 4.4 years after starting antiretroviral therapy. This TCR was recovered from a woman aged 45-60 years with HIV. The V and J genes are TRBV11-1 and TRBJ1-2, with D tentatively TRBD1 (5 bases). The CDR3 is CASSLGPWGYGYTF. The CDR3 nucleotides are TGTGCCAGCAGCTTAGGCCCTTGGGGGTATGGCTACACCTTC. The full variable domain, rest sourced from reference TRBV11-1 and TRBJ1-2, is EAEVAQSPRYKITEKSQAVAFWCDPISGHATLYWYRQILGQGPELLVQFQDESVVDDSQLPKDRFSAERLKGVDSTLKIQPAELGDSAMYLCASSLGPWGYGYTFGSGTRLTVV.